This T cell receptor beta chain was captured in a study of blood T cells in healthy people across ages. Next came a second PCR, run for roughly 6 to 11 cycles, which used a sample-barcoded 5' primer along with a J-beta primer mix. With 12 random nucleotides, a template-switch adaptor tagged each individual cDNA molecule. TCRdb re-called the 5' RACE reads with MiXCR, one entry per CDR3 protein. The table shows about 1 million distinct CDR3 sequences, with 25% occurring only once. The germline CDR1 and CDR2 sequences are MGHRA and YSYEKL. The CDR3 has 15 residues. Trimming pared 0 bases from V and 4 bases from J, leaving 10 bases between. These data were also reused for a study on T cells of mothers and their children.

This TCR derives from a girl aged 2 to 9 in good health. Sequences were obtained from blood. This chain uses TRBV4-1 with TRBJ1-5; D is perhaps TRBD1 (5 bases). In nucleotides, the CDR3 is TGCGCCAGCAGCCAAGAAGACAGAAATAATCAGCCCCAGCATTTT. Its protein product is CASSQEDRNNQPQHF.